The subject of this entry is one T cell receptor beta chain. The antigen remains unidentified. A much larger clone is a single base away; this may be a read error. The data derive from a study of glioma-infiltrating T cells. Looking at the study overall: Before surgery, glioma patients received dexamethasone for at most six days. Whole-study results and caveats: Signature shared blood CDR3 motifs were enriched in low-divergence and depleted in high-divergence patients.

Per the germline V gene, CDR1 is MNHEY and CDR2 is SMNVEV (reference sequence). The CDR3 loop spans 15 amino acids. V was clipped by 6 bases and J by 3 bases, with 18 bases between them. The iRepertoire nested amplicon-rescue multiplex PCR amplified TCR alpha and beta CDR3s from RNA. Using its own MiXCR run on the multiplex PCR reads, TCRdb lists one record per CDR3 protein. The sample includes 300,000 to 450,000 distinct CDR3 sequences, 41% seen only once; the top ten take 12%. The receptor's source is a human donor with low-grade glioma or glioblastoma, undergoing nonglioma brain surgery, or in good health (not recorded which). The chain is built from TRBV27 and TRBJ2-7; D ambiguous. Sequencing input: glioma tissue, nonneoplastic brain tissue, or PBMCs (not recorded which). Here the CDR3 reads CASSPSIGEDYEQYF. DNA for the CDR3: TGTGCCAGCAGCCCAAGTATTGGGGAAGACTACGAGCAGTACTTC.